The sequence of this T cell receptor beta chain was determined in a study of blood T cell repertoires in COVID-19. Per germline, CDR1 MDHEN and CDR2 SYDVKM. The CDR3 is 14 residues long. The V end was cut by 4 bases, the J end by 8 bases, with 17 bases between. Libraries were prepared by immunoSEQ multiplex PCR; TCRdb keeps only in-frame clonotypes and omits some of them. The repertoire includes some 240,000 clones, over 80% of them detected once, and around 3.2% sits in the top ten. The TCR comes from a woman aged 40 to 50 who had been exposed to COVID-19. The specimen was PBMCs or T cells enriched from blood (not recorded which). The V gene is TRBV28, the J gene TRBJ1-2; D may be TRBD1 (5 bases). The CDR3 loop is CASSSDRASPGYTF. The DNA of the CDR3 is TGTGCCAGCAGTTCCGACAGAGCGTCCCCCGGCTACACCTTC.